This TCR beta chain is drawn from a study of blood T cells in healthy people across ages. Findings of the study overall: One million T cells yielded diversity estimates that were considered underestimates.

With 4 bases clipped from V and 5 bases from J, the junction kept 12 bases outside the gene matches. From germline, CDR1 is SNHLY and CDR2 FYNNEI. This CDR3 has 17 residues. About this clonotype itself: Its antigen is as yet unknown.

Alongside a J-beta primer mix, a sample-barcoded 5' primer served in a second PCR lasting roughly 6 to 11 cycles. Using its own MiXCR run on the 5' RACE reads, TCRdb lists one record per CDR3 protein. The sample shows 650,000 to 1,000,000 distinct CDR3 sequences, about 47% of them seen only once. The chain links TRBV2 to TRBJ2-1; 9 bases match TRBD1. The sequenced sample was blood. This TCR was recovered from a man older than 75 in good health. This CDR3 is CASSVQGAPLSNNEQFF. The DNA for the CDR3 is TGTGCCAGCAGTGTACAGGGGGCCCCACTATCTAACAATGAGCAGTTCTTC.